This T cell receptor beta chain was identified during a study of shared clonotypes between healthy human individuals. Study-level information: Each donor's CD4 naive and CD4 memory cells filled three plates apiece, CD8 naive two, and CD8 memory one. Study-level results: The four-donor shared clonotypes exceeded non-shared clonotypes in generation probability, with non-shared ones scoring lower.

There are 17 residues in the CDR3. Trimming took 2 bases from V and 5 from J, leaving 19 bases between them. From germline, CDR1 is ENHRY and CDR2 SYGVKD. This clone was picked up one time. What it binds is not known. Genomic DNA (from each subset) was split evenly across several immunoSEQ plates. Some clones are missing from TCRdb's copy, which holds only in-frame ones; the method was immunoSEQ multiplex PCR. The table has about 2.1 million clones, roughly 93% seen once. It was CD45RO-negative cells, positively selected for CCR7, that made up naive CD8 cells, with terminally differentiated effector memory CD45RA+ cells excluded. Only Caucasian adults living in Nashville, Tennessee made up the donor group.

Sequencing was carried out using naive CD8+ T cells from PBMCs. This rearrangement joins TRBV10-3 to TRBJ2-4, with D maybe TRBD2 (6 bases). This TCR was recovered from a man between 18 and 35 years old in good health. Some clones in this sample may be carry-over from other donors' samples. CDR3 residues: CAISEQPGPRRENIQYF. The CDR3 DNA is TGTGCCATCAGTGAGCAACCGGGGCCGAGGAGGGAAAACATTCAGTACTTC.